These T cell receptor beta chains were read from a single sample in a study of cytomegalovirus exposure and HLA in healthy donors. Profiling relied on immunoSEQ multiplex PCR, and the TCRdb table lists in-frame clones only, not all of them. The sample records about 110,000 clones, 60% to 80% being singletons. Sequencing was done on a sample of PBMCs. These TCRs come from a boy younger than 18 in good health and CMV-seronegative. Each CDR3 is given with its conserved first and last residue. A D gene is named only where the DNA matches it firmly. Clone size is stated in some rows and not others, as once, few, many or a class when expanded.

j_call,clone_size,v_call,d_call,cdr3_nt,cdr3_aa
TRBJ1-5,NA,TRBV6-5,TRBD1,TGTGCCAGCAGTTACTCTGGGACAGGGGGAGATCAGCCCCAGCATTTT,CASSYSGTGGDQPQHF
TRBJ2-1,few,TRBV7-2,TRBD2,TGTGCCAGCAGCTTACGGGGTGGCGGGAGCTTCTACAATGAGCAGTTCTTC,CASSLRGGGSFYNEQFF
TRBJ2-3,NA,TRBV18,TRBD1,TGTGCCAGCTCACCGGGACAGTTCACAGATACGCAGTATTTT,CASSPGQFTDTQYF
TRBJ1-6,NA,TRBV5-1,NA,TGCGCCAGCAGCTTGATTGACGGGTCACCCCTCCACTTT,CASSLIDGSPLHF
TRBJ1-1,NA,TRBV7-8,NA,TGTGCCAGCAGCTTATCGCTTGCGACATGGGTGGCTGAAGCTTTCTTT,CASSLSLATWVAEAFF
TRBJ2-1,NA,TRBV7-8,TRBD2,TGTGCCAGCAGCTTAGCGCTCGCGCGGGGGGCCTTGCACAATGAGCAGTTCTTC,CASSLALARGALHNEQFF
TRBJ2-1,NA,TRBV4-2,TRBD2,TGTGCCAGCAGCCTTACTAGCGGGAAGACCTACAATGAGCAGTTCTTC,CASSLTSGKTYNEQFF
TRBJ1-1,NA,TRBV29-1,NA,TGCAGCGTTGAAGGCAGTGAAGCTTTCTTT,CSVEGSEAFF
TRBJ1-2,NA,TRBV9,TRBD1,TGTGCCAGCAGCGTAGCACAGGGGGGCCGTCGCTACACCTTC,CASSVAQGGRRYTF
TRBJ1-2,NA,TRBV5-6,TRBD1,TGTGCCAGCAGCTTGGCACAGGGGGATGGCTACACCTTC,CASSLAQGDGYTF
TRBJ1-1,NA,TRBV5-1,NA,TGCGCCAGCAGCTTGAAGAAACAGGGTAGGGGCACTGAAGCTTTCTTT,CASSLKKQGRGTEAFF
TRBJ1-5,NA,TRBV12-5,NA,TGTGCTAGTGGTTGGGGGACTCGGCAGCCCCAGCATTTT,CASGWGTRQPQHF
TRBJ1-2,once,TRBV7-6,NA,TGTGCCAGCAGCTTACCCGGGTTCTATGGCTACACCTTC,CASSLPGFYGYTF
TRBJ1-2,NA,TRBV5-6,NA,TGTGCCAGCGCCCGTTCGACAAATTATGGCTACACCTTC,CASARSTNYGYTF
TRBJ2-6,NA,TRBV7-3,NA,TGTGCCAGCAGCCCAGGGCAGTCTGGGGCCAACGTCCTGACTTTC,CASSPGQSGANVLTF
TRBJ2-1,NA,TRBV5-1,TRBD1,TGCGCCAGCAGCCCAACAACAGGGGACGATGAGCAGTTCTTC,CASSPTTGDDEQFF
TRBJ1-1,NA,TRBV9,TRBD1,TGTGCCAGCAATACGGGACAGGGAAACGAAGCTTTCTTT,CASNTGQGNEAFF
TRBJ1-5,NA,TRBV7-2,NA,TGTGCCAGCAGCCCCAGCAAGCCCACAGCCGATCAGCCCCAGCATTTT,CASSPSKPTADQPQHF